The text below deals with one TCR beta chain. No cognate antigen has been identified for it. No per-base quality is available; no much larger clone lies one base away. Libraries came from the immunoSEQ multiplex PCR assay. For the multiplex PCR, a mixture combining 60 forward primers for TCR Vbeta segments and 13 reverse primers for TCR Jbeta segments was used. Amplification of the CDR3 region of rearranged TCR beta genes was performed with a multiplex PCR assay on genomic DNA. The amplified TCR beta libraries were sequenced on the Illumina HiSeq System as 87-base-pair reads. On the authors' methods: Across the 600 to 700 repertoires, a later analysis counted 78 million or so unique TCR beta chains, approximately 10 million of which were shared by at least two donors. To remove PCR and sequencing errors, raw reads were error-corrected and collapsed into unique sequences using a nearest-neighbor algorithm that merged closely related sequences. CDR3 sequences were aligned to IMGT reference sequences to assign V, D and J gene segments. For a sequence to be retained, at least a six-nucleotide match to both a V gene segment and a J gene segment was required. A rearrangement was called productive if the CDR3 had no stop codons and remained in frame with V and J, and every other rearrangement was called non-productive. Following IMGT convention, CDR3 was defined as the stretch from the second conserved V-encoded cysteine up to the conserved J-encoded phenylalanine. In an earlier analysis of 587 of the donors, sequences lacking an unambiguous match to a single V gene segment were excluded. In an earlier analysis of several hundred of the donors, V segments were called functional above 56.7% productive rearrangements and were called segregating when the between-donor standard deviation exceeded 5%. A statistical classification framework was developed to diagnose cytomegalovirus status using the catalog of TCR beta chain sequences. A later analysis assigned V and J genes by comparing TCR nucleotide sequences with IMGT/GENE-DB human TR gene sequences. The TCRdist pipeline was used in a later analysis to assign CDR3 sequences and most-parsimonious VDJ recombination scenarios. In a later analysis, every TCR beta chain was defined by the combination of its CDR3 amino acid sequence and its V-gene family, and reads without a unique V-gene family were dropped. As a way to deal with suspected cross-contamination and a sequencing artifact, a later analysis dropped 592 nucleotide sequences that were highly shared and had low generation probability. In a later analysis, a clonal expansion index for each public chain was calculated from normalized within-repertoire ranks of inferred template counts. Generation probabilities in a later analysis came from a VDJ recombination model fitted to out-of-frame rearrangements, and those results were checked against IGoR. In a later analysis, hypergeometric tests were used to score TCR-TCR, TCR-HLA and TCR-CMV co-occurrence, with a repertoire-size bias correction applied to TCR pairs. To estimate false discovery rates, a later analysis permuted the HLA or CMV assignments 20 times. In a later analysis, co-occurring TCRs were grouped using DBSCAN, and TCRdist sequence similarity was added for clustering within HLA-allele-positive subsets. Repertoires with fewer than 30,000 or more than 120,000 public chains, plus five repertoires with anomalous nucleotide sharing, were excluded from co-occurrence clustering. Not all clones reach the TCRdb copy of this immuneACCESS table, which keeps in-frame sequences only. Checked studies attribute under half of the gap to unresolved V genes and leave the rest unexplained. The V and J calls and clone size come from that table; D and trimming were worked out from the DNA. Counted in this sample were about 130,000 clones; about four fifths of them appeared once. Jointly, the top ten make up less than 4% of the sample.

The germline V gene (reference sequence) gives CDR1 as GTSNPN and CDR2 as SVGIG. There are 14 amino acids in the CDR3, from cysteine to phenylalanine inclusive. Just the 42-base CDR3 DNA is kept, in frame starting at base 1. The trim is 3 bases for V and 8 bases for J, with a gap of 16 bases between the germline ends. The data belong to a study of cytomegalovirus exposure and HLA in healthy donors (dated by TCRdb to the late 2010s). Broadly, across the study: According to an earlier analysis of around 600 of the donors, about 179 million T cells yielded roughly 110 million unique TCR beta sequences and 276 Gb of sequence data. Roughly 310 gigabases of sequencing data and approximately 93 million unique TCR sequences were included in an early release covering about 700 HLA-typed donors. Of the roughly 400 genotyped donors, around 81% fell in the genetic ancestry cluster associated with self-reported Caucasian donors. The aim of the study was to test whether cataloging public T cell receptors could identify signatures of past pathogen exposure. The study profiled the T cell repertoires of 666 subjects by immunosequencing and related them to cytomegalovirus serostatus. Besides the first cohort of 666 subjects, a separate validation cohort made up of some 110 different subjects was used. High-throughput TCR immunosequencing, statistical association of individual TCRs with disease status, and machine learning were combined to predict cytomegalovirus infection status. A later analysis re-analyzed previously published TCR beta repertoires from roughly 630 donors and added high-resolution HLA genotyping to study TCR occurrence patterns. Rather than drawing on any new phenotypic data, the later analysis identified candidate immune exposures from TCR beta sequences and the way those sequences occurred across donors. An earlier analysis of approximately 580 of the donors used high-throughput TCR beta sequencing to judge whether each TCR beta V gene segment behaved as functional or pseudogenic. Alongside the repertoire data, information on donor age, sex, ethnicity and CMV serostatus was compiled. Genome-wide SNP genotypes for about three fifths of the 666 donors were used in a later genetic analysis, which treated that subset as a discovery cohort. All discovery cohort repertoires had been generated using a single sequencing platform. Both class I and class II loci were covered by HLA typing, at four-digit resolution. The number of donors typed differed by locus, with about 629-640 for A, B, C, DRB1 and DQB1, around 520 for DQA1, approximately 580 for DPA1, and approximately 470 for DPB1. Because of strong linkage in the cohort, 4 to 6 DR-DQ haplotypes were treated as single units for association and clustering. Among 350 to 400 genotyped donors of the cohort, an average of roughly 240,000 unique TCR beta nucleotide sequences were sequenced per donor, around 20% of them non-productive.

What the research found in general, with its limitations: Across donors, most TCR sequences were observed very rarely, whereas some public TCRs were present in many individuals. The study listed 150 to 200 TCR beta chains as associated with cytomegalovirus. In a later analysis, TCR association rates were found to vary across HLA loci, with the most associated TCRs seen for DRB1 alleles and the fewest for HLA-C alleles. In this cohort, only TCR beta chains were sequenced, and detectable features were limited by the absence of alpha or paired-chain data. Because HLA typing was unavailable for some donors at each locus, only the typed subset was used in association tests. For the cohort, immune exposure information was limited to CMV serostatus. When HLA alleles, especially DR and DQ, strongly co-occurred, TCR associations were difficult to assign to individual alleles. In vitro tests confirmed that three of the cytomegalovirus-associated TCR beta chains recognize cytomegalovirus antigens. According to a later analysis, parvovirus B19, influenza, CMV and Epstein-Barr virus appeared linked to several top co-occurrence clusters. In an earlier analysis of approximately 600 of the donors, most TCR beta V segments were observed in productive rearrangements about 87% or about 30% of the time, broadly matching IMGT annotations. Cytomegalovirus status was reported to be diagnosed by the classifier with high specificity and sensitivity in both the original and validation cohorts. Presence/absence analyses assumed roughly uniform sequencing depth across donors, an assumption that may not hold. Some IMGT-functional V segments, including TRBV6-2 and TRBV6-3, could not be distinguished by the 87-base-pair reads and were therefore excluded. Most CMV-associated TCR beta chains appeared to be HLA-restricted in a later analysis, and the HLA associations seemed to be driven largely by CMV exposure. A group of highly shared sequence variants was considered likely to be a technical artifact of the sequencing pipeline. A further reported finding was that TCR beta sequences accurately predicted the HLA-A and HLA-B alleles for most subjects in the first cohort. V-gene and J-gene trimming of TCR beta chains was associated with a missense DCLRE1C variant in a later genetic analysis, and the association was replicated in an independent cohort. In a later analysis, HLA-associated TCR beta chains showed more clonal expansion and lower generation probabilities than non-associated chains that were equally common. It was suggested by the authors that the approach could potentially be generalized to other disease states and immunological phenotypes. The earlier analysis of 450 to 700 of the donors excluded approximately 15 rarely observed V segments, including chromosome 9 orphons, because counts were too low. According to a later genetic analysis, donors in an Asian-associated ancestry cluster had fewer N-insertions in productive TCRs than the approximately 700-donor mean. Linkage disequilibrium might explain the correlated functional status among segregating V segments, but an unknown experimental factor could not be excluded. A later analysis associated about 18,000 TCR beta sequences with specific HLA alleles at a false discovery rate of 0.05.

The cohort comprised 670 or so healthy bone marrow donors. At the time of sampling, all cohort members were nominally healthy, though unrecorded immune exposures were likely present. The donor was CMV seronegative and was included in the group of 352 seronegative cohort members. A peripheral blood sample was provided by each donor, and peripheral blood mononuclear cells were used for TCR beta sequencing. Genomic DNA was extracted from the blood cell samples with the Qiagen DNeasy Blood Extraction Kit. Sequenced: PBMCs. The chain is encoded by TRBV30 joined to TRBJ1-4; 5 matching bases give a weak D call of TRBD1. The sequence derives from a man aged 25-40 years in good health and CMV-seronegative. The nucleotides are TGTGCCTGGAGCCTAGGGAGGGGAAGAGAAAAACTGTTTTTT. Translation gives CAWSLGRGREKLFF.